This is a list of T cell receptor beta chains from one sample in a study of T cell repertoires in cytomegalovirus infection. One entry per CDR3 protein results from TCRdb running MiXCR on the reads. This table has more than 350,000 distinct CDR3 sequences, around 32% appearing once. Specimen: PBMCs. These receptors came from a human donor in good health (CMV status not recorded). Some clones in this sample may be carry-over from other donors' samples. The CDR3 runs from the conserved cysteine through the conserved F or W. Each record gives: CDR3 length, clone size, D gene, J gene, V gene, CDR3 protein, CDR3 DNA. The D gene is left open where the match is weak. Rows give clone size only sometimes, using once, few, many, or a class for an expanded clone.

cdr3_length: 14
clone_size: .
d_call: .
j_call: TRBJ2-7
v_call: TRBV19
cdr3_aa: CASSSRRTSYEQYF
cdr3_nt: TGTGCCAGTAGTTCTCGGAGAACCTCCTACGAGCAGTACTTC

cdr3_length: 16
clone_size: .
d_call: .
j_call: TRBJ1-1
v_call: TRBV18
cdr3_aa: CASSPLEGTAGTEAFF
cdr3_nt: TGTGCCAGCTCACCACTCGAAGGGACGGCGGGAACTGAAGCTTTCTTT

cdr3_length: 12
clone_size: .
d_call: .
j_call: TRBJ2-7
v_call: TRBV19
cdr3_aa: CASMGGPLEQYF
cdr3_nt: TGTGCCAGTATGGGGGGACCCCTCGAGCAGTACTTC

cdr3_length: 18
clone_size: few
d_call: .
j_call: TRBJ1-6
v_call: TRBV4-3
cdr3_aa: CASSQDSSGRSYNSPLHF
cdr3_nt: TGCGCCAGCAGCCAAGATAGTTCGGGGCGCTCCTATAATTCACCCCTCCACTTT

cdr3_length: 15
clone_size: .
d_call: .
j_call: TRBJ1-4
v_call: TRBV18
cdr3_aa: CASSPKDATNEKLFF
cdr3_nt: TGTGCCAGCTCACCGAAGGATGCAACTAATGAAAAACTGTTTTTT

cdr3_length: 15
clone_size: .
d_call: .
j_call: TRBJ2-1
v_call: TRBV4-3
cdr3_aa: CASSQRRGGDNEQFF
cdr3_nt: TGCGCCAGCAGCCAGCGACGGGGTGGCGACAATGAGCAGTTCTTC

cdr3_length: 15
clone_size: many
d_call: .
j_call: TRBJ2-2
v_call: TRBV19
cdr3_aa: CASSLDSPNTGELFF
cdr3_nt: TGTGCCAGTAGTCTCGACAGTCCGAACACCGGGGAGCTGTTTTTT

cdr3_length: 17
clone_size: few
d_call: TRBD2
j_call: TRBJ2-3
v_call: TRBV7-8
cdr3_aa: CASSARTSGASTDTQYF
cdr3_nt: TGTGCCAGCAGCGCCCGGACTAGCGGGGCGAGCACAGATACGCAGTATTTT

cdr3_length: 13
clone_size: .
d_call: .
j_call: TRBJ1-5
v_call: TRBV6-5
cdr3_aa: CASSYSWDQPQHF
cdr3_nt: TGTGCCAGCAGTTACTCTTGGGATCAGCCCCAGCATTTT

cdr3_length: 14
clone_size: .
d_call: TRBD1
j_call: TRBJ1-2
v_call: TRBV14
cdr3_aa: CASSLRGRNYGYTF
cdr3_nt: TGTGCCAGCAGCCTCAGGGGGCGAAACTATGGCTACACCTTC

cdr3_length: 15
clone_size: many
d_call: .
j_call: TRBJ2-2
v_call: TRBV12-3/TRBV12-4
cdr3_aa: CASSLWGLNTGELFF
cdr3_nt: TGTGCCAGCAGTTTGTGGGGGCTGAACACCGGGGAGCTGTTTTTT